The sequence of this T cell receptor beta chain was determined in a study of Ad26.COV2.S vaccination and SARS-CoV-2 variants. Overall study: COV1001, an Ad26.COV2.S trial, supplied this vaccine-arm donor. Participants got Ad26.COV2.S intramuscularly, once or twice 56 days apart. Study-wide results and limits: Recipients given vaccine exceeded placebo recipients in spike-specific TCR breadth.

Germline V gene sequence: CDR1 WSHSY, CDR2 SAAADI. This CDR3 contains 20 residues. V lost 4 bases and J lost 5; bases outside the gene matches: 19. Concerning this clone: Its antigen is unidentified.

Sample treatment: roughly 19 received Ad26.COV2.S at low or high dose, single or two shots; five or six received placebo; per-sample allocation not given. Samples were taken on day 63 after the first vaccine or placebo injection. A Boston adult aged 18-55 years was the donor. Libraries were prepared by immunoSEQ multiplex PCR; TCRdb keeps only in-frame clonotypes and omits some of them. The sample records hundreds of thousands of clones, 88% being singletons. The chain combines TRBV10-2 with TRBJ2-1; 11 bases align to TRBD2. The sequencing used peripheral blood, collected in a trial of Ad26.COV2.S vaccine versus placebo. The TCR sequence derives from a person between 18 and 65 years old who received the Ad26.COV2.S COVID-19 vaccine or a placebo. CDR3 DNA sequence: TGCGCCAGCAGTGTTGTTCTAGCGGGAGGATTGGTTAGGCTGGACAATGAGCAGTTCTTC. It is translated as CASSVVLAGGLVRLDNEQFF.